This TCR beta chain originates from a study of PD-L1 blockade in urothelial cancer. Study-level background: Individuals in the cohort had been given 0 to 3 earlier chemotherapy regimens. Counts from blood samples showed a median of 141,255 T cells. Treatment start was followed by blood analysis at 3 weeks (second dose) and again at 6 weeks.

Specified time point: pretreatment peripheral blood. V lost 9 bases and J 1 base, leaving 11 bases between the germline ends. Per germline, CDR1 SGHRS and CDR2 YFSETQ. This CDR3 has 14 residues. Synthetic TCR analog templates were spiked into all PCRs individually. Sequencing used immunoSEQ multiplex PCR; TCRdb keeps in-frame clones, though not all of them. The profile shows approximately 67,000 clones, approximately 84% of them singletons. Here the sequenced sample was PBMCs, taken around atezolizumab (anti-PD-L1) treatment. The chain uses TRBV5-1 and TRBJ2-6; no reliable D call. The origin of this receptor is a man aged 55 to 70 with urothelial cancer. The CDR3 nucleotides are TGCGCCACCAACTCCGGGTCTGGGGCCAACGTCCTGACTTTC. Its protein product is CATNSGSGANVLTF.